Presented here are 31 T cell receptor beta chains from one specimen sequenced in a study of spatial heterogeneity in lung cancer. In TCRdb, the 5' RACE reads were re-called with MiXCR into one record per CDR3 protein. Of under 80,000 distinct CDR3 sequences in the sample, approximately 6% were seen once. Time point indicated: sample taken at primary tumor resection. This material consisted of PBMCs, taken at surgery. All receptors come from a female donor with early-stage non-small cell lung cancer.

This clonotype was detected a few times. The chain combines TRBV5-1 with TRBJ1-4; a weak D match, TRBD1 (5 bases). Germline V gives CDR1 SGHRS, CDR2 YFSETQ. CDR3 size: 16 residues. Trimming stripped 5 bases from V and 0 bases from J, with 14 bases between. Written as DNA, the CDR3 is TGCGCCAGCAGGCTGGCGGGGGGAACAACTAATGAAAAACTGTTTTTT. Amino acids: CASRLAGGTTNEKLFF.

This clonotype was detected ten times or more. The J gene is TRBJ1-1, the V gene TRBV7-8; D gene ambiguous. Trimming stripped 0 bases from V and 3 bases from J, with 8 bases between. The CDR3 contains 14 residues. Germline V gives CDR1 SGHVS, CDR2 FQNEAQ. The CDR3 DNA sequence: TGTGCCAGCAGCTTAGCCTTAGGACACACTGAAGCTTTCTTT. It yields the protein CASSLALGHTEAFF. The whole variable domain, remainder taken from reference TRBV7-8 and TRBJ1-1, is GAGVSQSPRYKVAKRGQDVALRCDPISGHVSLFWYQQALGQGPEFLTYFQNEAQLDKSGLPSDRFFAERPEGSVSTLKIQRTQQEDSAVYLCASSLALGHTEAFFGQGTRLTVV.

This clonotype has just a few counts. The CDR3 reads CASSLEGVNTEAFF. Written as DNA, the CDR3 is TGCGCCAGCAGCTTGGAAGGGGTGAACACTGAAGCTTTCTTT. The V call is TRBV5-1, the J call TRBJ1-1; a weak D match, TRBD1 (5 bases). This CDR3 has 14 amino acids. The germline gives CDR1 SGHRS, CDR2 YFSETQ. The ends were cut back, 0 bases at V and 0 bases at J, with 6 bases in the middle.

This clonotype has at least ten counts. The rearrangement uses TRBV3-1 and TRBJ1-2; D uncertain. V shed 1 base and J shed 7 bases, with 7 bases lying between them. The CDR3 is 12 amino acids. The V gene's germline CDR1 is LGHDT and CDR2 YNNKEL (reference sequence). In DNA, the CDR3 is TGTGCCAGCAGCCAAGGGACTTTTGGCTACACCTTC. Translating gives CASSQGTFGYTF.

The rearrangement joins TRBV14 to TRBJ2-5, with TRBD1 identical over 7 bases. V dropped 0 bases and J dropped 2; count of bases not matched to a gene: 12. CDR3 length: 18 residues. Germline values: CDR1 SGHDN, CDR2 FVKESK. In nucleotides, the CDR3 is TGTGCCAGCAGCCAAGATTCGGTTGGGACAGCACTTCAAGAGACCCAGTACTTC. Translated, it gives CASSQDSVGTALQETQYF.

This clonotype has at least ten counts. The CDR3 DNA is TGTGCCAGCAGCGTAGATCTAGGCCGAAGCCAGTACTTC. Translating gives CASSVDLGRSQYF. The chain has TRBV9 and TRBJ2-5, with D unresolved. Trimming stripped 0 bases from V and 10 bases from J, with 13 bases between. CDR3 length equals 13 residues. The germline V gene encodes CDR1 SGDLS and CDR2 YYNGEE.

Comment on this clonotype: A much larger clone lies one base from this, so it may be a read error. The chain's CDR3 is CGSTPGHEQETQYF. Here the CDR3 DNA reads TGTGGCAGCACCCCGGGGCACGAACAAGAGACCCAGTACTTC. The V and J genes are TRBV28 and TRBJ2-5; D tentatively reads TRBD1 or TRBD2 (5 bases each). The CDR3 length is 14 residues. Germline V CDR1 and CDR2: MDHEN, SYDVKM.

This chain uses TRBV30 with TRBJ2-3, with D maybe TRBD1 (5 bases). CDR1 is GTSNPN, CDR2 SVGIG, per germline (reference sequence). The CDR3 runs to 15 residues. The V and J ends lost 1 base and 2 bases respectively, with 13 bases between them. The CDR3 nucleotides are TGTGCCTGGAGTGAATTACAGGCCTACACAGATACGCAGTATTTT. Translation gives CAWSELQAYTDTQYF.

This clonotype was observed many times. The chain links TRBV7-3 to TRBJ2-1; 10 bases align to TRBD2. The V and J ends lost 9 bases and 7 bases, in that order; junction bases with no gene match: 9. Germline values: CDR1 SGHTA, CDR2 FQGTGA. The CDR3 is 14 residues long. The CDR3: CASKAGGPVNEQFF. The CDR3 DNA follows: TGTGCCAGTAAAGCGGGAGGGCCGGTGAATGAGCAGTTCTTC.

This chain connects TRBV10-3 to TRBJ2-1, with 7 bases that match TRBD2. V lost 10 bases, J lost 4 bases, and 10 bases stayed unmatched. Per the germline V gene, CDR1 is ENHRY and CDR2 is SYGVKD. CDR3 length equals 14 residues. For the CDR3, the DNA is TGTGCCACCAGAGCCCTAGCGGAGTACAATGAGCAGTTCTTC. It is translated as CATRALAEYNEQFF.

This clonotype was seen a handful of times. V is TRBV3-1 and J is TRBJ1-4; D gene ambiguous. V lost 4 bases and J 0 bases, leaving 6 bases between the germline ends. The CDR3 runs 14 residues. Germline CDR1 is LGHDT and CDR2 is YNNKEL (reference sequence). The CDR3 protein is CASSLRATNEKLFF. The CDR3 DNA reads TGTGCCAGCAGCCTCCGTGCAACTAATGAAAAACTGTTTTTT. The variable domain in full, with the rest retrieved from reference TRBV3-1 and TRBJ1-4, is DTAVSQTPKYLVTQMGNDKSIKCEQNLGHDTMYWYKQDSKKFLKIMFSYNNKELIINETVPNRFSPKSPDKAHLNLHINSLELGDSAVYFCASSLRATNEKLFFGSGTQLSVL.

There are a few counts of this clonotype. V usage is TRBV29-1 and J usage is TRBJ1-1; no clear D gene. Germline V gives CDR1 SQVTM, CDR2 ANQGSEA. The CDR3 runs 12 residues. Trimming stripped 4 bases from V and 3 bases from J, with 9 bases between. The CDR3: CSVVIVYTEAFF. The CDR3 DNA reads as TGCAGCGTTGTGATTGTGTACACTGAAGCTTTCTTT.

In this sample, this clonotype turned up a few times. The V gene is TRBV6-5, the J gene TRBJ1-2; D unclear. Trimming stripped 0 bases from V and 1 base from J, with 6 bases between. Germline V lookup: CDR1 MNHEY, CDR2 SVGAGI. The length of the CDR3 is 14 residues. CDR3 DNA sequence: TGTGCCAGCAGTTACTCGACACTTAACTATGGCTACACCTTC. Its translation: CASSYSTLNYGYTF.

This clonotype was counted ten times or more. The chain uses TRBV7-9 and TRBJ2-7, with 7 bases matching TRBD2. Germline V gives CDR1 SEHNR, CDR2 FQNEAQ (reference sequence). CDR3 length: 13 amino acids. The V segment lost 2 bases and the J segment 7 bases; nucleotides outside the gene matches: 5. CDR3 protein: CASSLSSGGEQYF. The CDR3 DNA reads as TGTGCCAGCAGCTTATCGTCGGGGGGAGAGCAGTACTTC.

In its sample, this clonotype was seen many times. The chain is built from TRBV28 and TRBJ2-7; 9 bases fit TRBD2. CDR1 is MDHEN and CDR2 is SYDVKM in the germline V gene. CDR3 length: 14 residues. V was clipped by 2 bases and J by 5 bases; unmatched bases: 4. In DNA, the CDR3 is TGTGCCAGCAGTTTACAGGGACTAGCAAACGAGCAGTACTTC. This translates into CASSLQGLANEQYF.

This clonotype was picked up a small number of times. The CDR3 region is CASSVGQGSGNTIYF. The CDR3, as DNA: TGTGCCAGCAGCGTGGGACAGGGGAGTGGAAACACCATATATTTT. V is TRBV9 and J is TRBJ1-3, with TRBD1 matching over 10 bases. In germline, CDR1 is SGDLS, CDR2 YYNGEE. The CDR3 consists of 15 residues. V was pared by 2 bases and J by 3 bases, with 2 bases of the junction left unmatched.

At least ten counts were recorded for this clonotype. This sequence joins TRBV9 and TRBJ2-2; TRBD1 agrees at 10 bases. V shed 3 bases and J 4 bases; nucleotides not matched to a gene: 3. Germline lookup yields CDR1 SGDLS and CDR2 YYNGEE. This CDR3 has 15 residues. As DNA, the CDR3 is TGTGCCAGCAGCGCGAGGACAGGGGGCACCGGGGAGCTGTTTTTT. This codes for CASSARTGGTGELFF.

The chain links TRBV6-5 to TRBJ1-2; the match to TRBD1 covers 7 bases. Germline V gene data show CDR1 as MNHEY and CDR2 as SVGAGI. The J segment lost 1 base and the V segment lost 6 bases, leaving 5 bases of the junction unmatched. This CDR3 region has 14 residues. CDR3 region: CASRRQGINYGYTF. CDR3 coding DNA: TGTGCCAGCAGACGACAGGGTATTAACTATGGCTACACCTTC.

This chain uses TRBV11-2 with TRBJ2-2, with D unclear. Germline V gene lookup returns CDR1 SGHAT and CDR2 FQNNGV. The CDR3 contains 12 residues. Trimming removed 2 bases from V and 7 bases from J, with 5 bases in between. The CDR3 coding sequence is TGTGCCAGCAGCTTAAGGCACGGGGAGCTGTTTTTT. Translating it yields CASSLRHGELFF.

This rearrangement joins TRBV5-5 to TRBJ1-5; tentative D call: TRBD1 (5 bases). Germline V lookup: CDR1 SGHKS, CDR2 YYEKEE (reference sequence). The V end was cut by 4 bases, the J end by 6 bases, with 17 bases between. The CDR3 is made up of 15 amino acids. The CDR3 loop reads CASSHLGTQGQPQHF. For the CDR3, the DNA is TGTGCCAGCAGCCACCTGGGGACTCAAGGTCAGCCCCAGCATTTT.

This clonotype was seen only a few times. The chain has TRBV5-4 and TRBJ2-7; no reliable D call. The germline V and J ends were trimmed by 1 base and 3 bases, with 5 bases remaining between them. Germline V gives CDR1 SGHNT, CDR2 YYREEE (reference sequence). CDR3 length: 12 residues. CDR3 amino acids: CASSLNLYEQYF. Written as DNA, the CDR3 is TGTGCCAGCAGCTTGAATCTCTACGAGCAGTACTTC.

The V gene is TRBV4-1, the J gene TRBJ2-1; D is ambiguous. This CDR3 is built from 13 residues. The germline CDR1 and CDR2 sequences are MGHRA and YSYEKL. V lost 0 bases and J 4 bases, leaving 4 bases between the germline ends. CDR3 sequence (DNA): TGCGCCAGCAGCCAAGAAATGTACAATGAGCAGTTCTTC. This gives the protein CASSQEMYNEQFF.

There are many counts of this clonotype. CDR3 amino acids: CSVDSEETQYF. The DNA of the CDR3 is TGCAGCGTTGATTCGGAAGAGACCCAGTACTTC. V and J are TRBV29-1 and TRBJ2-5, with no clear D. Germline V CDR1 and CDR2: SQVTM, ANQGSEA. The CDR3 runs 11 residues. Trimming left V 3 bases short and J 3 bases short, with 5 bases between.

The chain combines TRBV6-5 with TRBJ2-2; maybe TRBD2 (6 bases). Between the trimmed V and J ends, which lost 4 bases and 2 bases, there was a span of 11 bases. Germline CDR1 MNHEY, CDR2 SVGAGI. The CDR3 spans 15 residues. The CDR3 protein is CASSFRDSNTGELFF. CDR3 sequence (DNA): TGTGCCAGCAGTTTCCGGGACTCAAACACCGGGGAGCTGTTTTTT.

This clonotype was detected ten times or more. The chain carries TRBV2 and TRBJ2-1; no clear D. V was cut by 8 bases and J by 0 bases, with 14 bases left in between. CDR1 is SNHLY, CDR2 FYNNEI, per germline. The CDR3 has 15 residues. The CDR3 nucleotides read TGTGCCAGCTCCCTGGAGACCAGCTCCTACAATGAGCAGTTCTTC. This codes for CASSLETSSYNEQFF.

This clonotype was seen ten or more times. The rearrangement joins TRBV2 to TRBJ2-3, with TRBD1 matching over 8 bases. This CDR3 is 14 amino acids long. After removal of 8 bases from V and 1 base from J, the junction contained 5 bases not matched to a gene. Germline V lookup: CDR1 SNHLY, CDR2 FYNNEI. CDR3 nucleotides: TGTGCCAGCGGCCCACAGGGGGGCACAGATACGCAGTATTTT. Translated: CASGPQGGTDTQYF. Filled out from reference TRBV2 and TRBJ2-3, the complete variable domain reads EPEVTQTPSHQVTQMGQEVILRCVPISNHLYFYWYRQILGQKVEFLVSFYNNEISEKSEIFDDQFSVERPDGSNFTLKIRSTKLEDSAMYFCASGPQGGTDTQYFGPGTRLTVL.

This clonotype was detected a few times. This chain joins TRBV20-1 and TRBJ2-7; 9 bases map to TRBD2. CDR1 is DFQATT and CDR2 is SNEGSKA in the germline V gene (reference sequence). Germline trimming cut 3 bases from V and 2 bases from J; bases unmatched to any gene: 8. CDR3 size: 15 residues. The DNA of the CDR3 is TGCAGTGCTAGTGGCCTAGCGGGACCCCCCTACGAGCAGTACTTC. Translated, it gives CSASGLAGPPYEQYF.

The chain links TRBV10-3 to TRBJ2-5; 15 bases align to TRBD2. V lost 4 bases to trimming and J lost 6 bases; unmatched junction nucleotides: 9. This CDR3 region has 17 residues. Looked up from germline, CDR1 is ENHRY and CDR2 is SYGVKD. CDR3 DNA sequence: TGTGCCATCAGTGGGACTAGCGGGGGGGCCGATCTAAAGACCCAGTACTTC. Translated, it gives CAISGTSGGADLKTQYF.

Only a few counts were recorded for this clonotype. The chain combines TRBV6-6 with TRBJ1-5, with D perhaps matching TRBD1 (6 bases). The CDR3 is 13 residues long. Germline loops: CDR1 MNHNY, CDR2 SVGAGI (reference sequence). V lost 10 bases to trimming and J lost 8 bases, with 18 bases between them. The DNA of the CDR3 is TGTGCCATTAGGGGGGAGGCCCTGAAGCCCCAGCATTTT. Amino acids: CAIRGEALKPQHF.

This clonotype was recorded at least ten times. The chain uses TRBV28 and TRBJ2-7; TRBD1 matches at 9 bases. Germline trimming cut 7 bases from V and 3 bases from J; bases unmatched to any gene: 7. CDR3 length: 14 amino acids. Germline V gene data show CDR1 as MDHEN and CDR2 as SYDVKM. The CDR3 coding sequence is TGTGCCAGCACACTTACAGGGGGCGGCTACGAGCAGTACTTC. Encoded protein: CASTLTGGGYEQYF.

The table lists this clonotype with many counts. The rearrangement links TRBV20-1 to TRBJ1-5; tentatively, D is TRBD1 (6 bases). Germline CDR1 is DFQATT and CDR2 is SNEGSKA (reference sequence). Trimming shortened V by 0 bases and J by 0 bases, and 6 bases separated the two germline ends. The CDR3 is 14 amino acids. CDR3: CSAREDSSNQPQHF. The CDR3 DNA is TGCAGTGCTAGAGAGGACAGTAGCAATCAGCCCCAGCATTTT.